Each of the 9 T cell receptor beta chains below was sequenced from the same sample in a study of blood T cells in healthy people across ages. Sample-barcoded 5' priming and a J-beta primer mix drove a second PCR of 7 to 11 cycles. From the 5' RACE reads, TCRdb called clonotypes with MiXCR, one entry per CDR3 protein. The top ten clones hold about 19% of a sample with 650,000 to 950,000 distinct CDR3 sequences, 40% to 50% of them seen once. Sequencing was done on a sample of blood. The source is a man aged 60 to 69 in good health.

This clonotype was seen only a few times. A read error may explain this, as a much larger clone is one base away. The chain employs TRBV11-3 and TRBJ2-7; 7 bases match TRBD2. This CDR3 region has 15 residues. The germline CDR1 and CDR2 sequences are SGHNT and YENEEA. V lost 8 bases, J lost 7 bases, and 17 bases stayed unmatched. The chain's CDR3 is CASSGGRRGYNEQYF. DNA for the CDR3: TGTGCCAGCTCGGGGGGACGGAGAGGCTACAATGAGCAGTACTTC.

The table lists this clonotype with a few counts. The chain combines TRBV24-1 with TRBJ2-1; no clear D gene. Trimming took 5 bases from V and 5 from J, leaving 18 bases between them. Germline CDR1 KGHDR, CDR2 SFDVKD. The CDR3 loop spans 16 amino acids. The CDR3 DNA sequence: TGTGCCACCAGTGTGTCCGGGCAGGTCTGGGACAATGAGCAGTTCTTC. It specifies CATSVSGQVWDNEQFF.

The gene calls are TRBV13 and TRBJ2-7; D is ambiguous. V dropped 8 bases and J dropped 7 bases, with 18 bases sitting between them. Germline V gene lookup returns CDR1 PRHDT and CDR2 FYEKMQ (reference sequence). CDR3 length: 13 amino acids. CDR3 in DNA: TGTGCCAGCTTACTAAGGGTGGTAAATGAGCAGTACTTC. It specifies CASLLRVVNEQYF.

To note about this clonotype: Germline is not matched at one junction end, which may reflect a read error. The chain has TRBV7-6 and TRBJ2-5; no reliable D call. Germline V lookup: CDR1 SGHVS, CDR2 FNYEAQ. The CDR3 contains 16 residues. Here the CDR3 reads CASSPPSPSTQETQNF. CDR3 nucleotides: TGTGCCAGCAGTCCCCCCTCACCCTCAACCCAAGAGACCCAGAACTTC.

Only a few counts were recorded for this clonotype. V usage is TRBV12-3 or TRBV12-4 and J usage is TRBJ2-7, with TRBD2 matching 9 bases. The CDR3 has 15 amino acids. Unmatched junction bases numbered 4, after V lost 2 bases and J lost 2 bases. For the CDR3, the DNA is TGTGCCAGCAGTTTACAGCGGGGGGTTCCCTACGAGCAGTACTTC. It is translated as CASSLQRGVPYEQYF.

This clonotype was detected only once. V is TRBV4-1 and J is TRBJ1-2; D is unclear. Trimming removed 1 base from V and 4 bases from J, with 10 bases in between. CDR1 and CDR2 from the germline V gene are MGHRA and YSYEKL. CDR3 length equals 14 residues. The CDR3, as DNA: TGCGCCAGCAGCCAAGTGTCCCCGATCTATGGCTACACCTTC. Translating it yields CASSQVSPIYGYTF.

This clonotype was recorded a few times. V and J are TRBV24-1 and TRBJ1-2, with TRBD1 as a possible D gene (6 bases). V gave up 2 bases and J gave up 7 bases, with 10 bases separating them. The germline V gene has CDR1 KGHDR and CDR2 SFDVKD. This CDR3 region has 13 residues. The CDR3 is CATSDSGGGGYTF. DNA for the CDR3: TGTGCCACCAGTGATTCCGGGGGCGGTGGCTACACCTTC.

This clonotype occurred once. The CDR3 spells CASSSHFYEQYF. The CDR3 DNA is TGTGCCAGCAGTTCCCATTTCTACGAGCAGTACTTC. The chain uses TRBV28 and TRBJ2-5; D remains unclear. The DNA end is more similar to TRBJ2-7, so the J call may be wrong. The CDR3 has 12 amino acids. From germline, CDR1 is MDHEN and CDR2 SYDVKM.

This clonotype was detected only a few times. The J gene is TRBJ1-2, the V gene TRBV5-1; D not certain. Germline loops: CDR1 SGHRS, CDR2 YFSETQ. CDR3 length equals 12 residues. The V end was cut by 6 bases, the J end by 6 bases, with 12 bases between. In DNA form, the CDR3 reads TGCGCCAGCACCCGGAGGGAGGATGGCTACACCTTC. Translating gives CASTRREDGYTF.